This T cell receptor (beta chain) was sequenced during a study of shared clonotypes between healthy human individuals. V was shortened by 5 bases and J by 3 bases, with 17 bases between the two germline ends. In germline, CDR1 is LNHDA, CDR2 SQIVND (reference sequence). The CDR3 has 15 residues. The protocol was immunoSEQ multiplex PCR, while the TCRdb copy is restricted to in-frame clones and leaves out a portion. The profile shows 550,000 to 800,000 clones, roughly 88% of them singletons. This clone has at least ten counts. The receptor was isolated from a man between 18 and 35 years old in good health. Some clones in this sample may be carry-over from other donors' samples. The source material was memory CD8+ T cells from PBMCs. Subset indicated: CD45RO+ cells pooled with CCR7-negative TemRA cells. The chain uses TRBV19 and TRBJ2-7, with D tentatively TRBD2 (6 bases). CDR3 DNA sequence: TGTGCCAGTAGTGTAGGGACTTCTCTAGACTACGAGCAGTACTTC. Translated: CASSVGTSLDYEQYF.